The 8 T cell receptor beta chains listed next were all sequenced from one sample in a study of blood T cell repertoires in COVID-19. Repertoires were generated with immunoSEQ multiplex PCR, while TCRdb's copy carries only in-frame clones and drops some. The sample consists of some 220,000 clones, about 82% of them appearing once. Sequencing was performed on peripheral blood. All receptors come from a man between 45 and 60 years old with COVID-19, enrolled during active disease.

The V and J genes are TRBV28 and TRBJ1-4; the match to TRBD1 covers 8 bases. Germline CDR1 reads MDHEN; CDR2 reads SYDVKM. This CDR3 contains 15 residues. Trimming at V came to 5 bases and at J to 7 bases, leaving 9 bases not matched to a gene. CDR3 in DNA: TGTGCCAGCAGTCAACTCCAGGGGGCGCTTGAAAAACTGTTTTTT. Protein: CASSQLQGALEKLFF.

This sequence joins TRBV27 and TRBJ2-1; D is possibly TRBD2 (6 bases). Germline CDR1 MNHEY, CDR2 SMNVEV (reference sequence). Between the trimmed V and J ends, which lost 5 bases and 8 bases, there was a span of 13 bases. This CDR3 contains 13 residues. The CDR3 bases are TGTGCCAGCAGTGTAGGAGGGTTGGATGAGCAGTTCTTC. It codes for CASSVGGLDEQFF.

The J gene is TRBJ2-7, the V gene TRBV25-1; D ambiguous. This CDR3 is built from 11 residues. In germline, CDR1 is MGHDK, CDR2 SYGVNS. The V end was cut by 2 bases, the J end by 9 bases, with 8 bases between. The CDR3 loop is CASSEGLGQYF. The CDR3 DNA sequence: TGTGCCAGCAGTGAAGGGCTGGGGCAGTACTTC.

This sequence joins TRBV7-3 and TRBJ2-1, with 10 bases identical to TRBD2. The CDR3 length is 17 residues. Germline trimming cut 5 bases from V and 6 bases from J; bases unmatched to any gene: 13. Germline assignment: CDR1 SGHTA and CDR2 FQGTGA. CDR3: CASSLVGPAGGFNEQFF. CDR3 nucleotides: TGTGCCAGCAGCCTAGTAGGGCCAGCGGGGGGGTTCAATGAGCAGTTCTTC.

This chain joins TRBV19 and TRBJ1-5, with D maybe TRBD1 (5 bases). V shed 5 bases and J shed 7 bases, with 15 bases lying between them. Germline CDR1 is LNHDA and CDR2 is SQIVND (reference sequence). This CDR3 is built from 14 residues. The CDR3 nucleotides read TGTGCCAGTAGTCCGGAGGGGAGGAGGCAGCCCCAGCATTTT. It specifies CASSPEGRRQPQHF.

The gene calls are TRBV6-5 and TRBJ1-4; D ambiguous. Trimming took 10 bases from V and 1 from J, leaving 13 bases between them. This CDR3 has 14 residues. CDR1 and CDR2 from the germline V gene are MNHEY and SVGAGI. The CDR3 reads CAIKTGGTNEKLFF. CDR3 sequence (DNA): TGTGCCATTAAGACCGGAGGAACTAATGAAAAACTGTTTTTT.

This clone was seen a handful of times. The chain is built from TRBV28 and TRBJ1-2; no clear D gene. Germline-derived CDR1 and CDR2 are MDHEN and SYDVKM. The CDR3 is made up of 12 amino acids. The germline V and J ends were trimmed by 5 bases and 3 bases, with 7 bases remaining between them. The CDR3 here is CASSPSYYGYTF. As DNA, the CDR3 is TGTGCCAGCAGTCCCTCTTACTATGGCTACACCTTC.

The CDR3 protein is CASSLGTVYNEQFF. For the CDR3, the DNA is TGTGCCAGCAGCTTAGGGACAGTCTACAATGAGCAGTTCTTC. The chain recombines TRBV7-9 with TRBJ2-1, with a weak D call TRBD1 (6 bases). The CDR3 extends over 14 amino acids. CDR1 and CDR2 (germline): SEHNR, FQNEAQ (reference sequence). V was clipped by 1 base and J by 3 bases, with 7 bases between them.